This T cell receptor beta chain was profiled in a study of PD-L1 blockade in urothelial cancer. Study in general: The number of prior chemotherapy regimens per patient was 0 to 3.

Per patient, between 1 and 8 samples were collected at pretreatment and on-treatment time points. V lost 5 bases and J 9 bases, leaving 20 bases between the germline ends. This CDR3 comprises 15 residues. CDR1 is MNHNS and CDR2 is SASEGT in the germline V gene. This table comes from immunoSEQ multiplex PCR, and its TCRdb copy is limited to in-frame clones, with some not included. The repertoire holds more than 65,000 clones, around 90% seen once, with 5% to 7% in the top ten. The rearrangement uses TRBV6-1 and TRBJ2-4; possible D gene TRBD1, 5 bases. The material was PBMCs, obtained around atezolizumab (anti-PD-L1) treatment. The sequence was collected from a woman between 65 and 79 years old with urothelial cancer. The CDR3 region has the DNA TGTGCCAGCAGTTCTCAGGTCGGACAAGATAGCATTCAGTACTTC. This encodes CASSSQVGQDSIQYF.